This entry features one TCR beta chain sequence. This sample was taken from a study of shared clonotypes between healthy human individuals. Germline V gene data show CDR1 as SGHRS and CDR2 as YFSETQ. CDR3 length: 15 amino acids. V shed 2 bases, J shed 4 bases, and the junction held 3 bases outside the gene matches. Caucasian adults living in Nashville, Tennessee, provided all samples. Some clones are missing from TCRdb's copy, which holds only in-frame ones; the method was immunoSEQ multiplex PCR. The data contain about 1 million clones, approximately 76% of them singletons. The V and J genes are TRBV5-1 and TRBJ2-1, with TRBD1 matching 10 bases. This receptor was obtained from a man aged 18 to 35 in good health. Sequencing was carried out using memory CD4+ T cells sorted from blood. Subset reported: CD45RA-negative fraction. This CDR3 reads CASSFGQGEYNEQFF. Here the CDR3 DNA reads TGCGCCAGCAGCTTCGGACAGGGGGAATACAATGAGCAGTTCTTC.